This is a list of T cell receptor beta chains from one sample in a study of T cells after yellow fever vaccination. TCRdb re-analysed the 5' RACE reads in MiXCR, keeping a single row per CDR3 protein. Here the sample spans hundreds of thousands of distinct CDR3 sequences, approximately 12% being singletons. The sequencing used PBMCs, collected on the day of the yellow fever booster vaccination. The receptors come from a man aged 30-40 years who received the YFV17D yellow fever vaccine. Both conserved end residues are part of each CDR3. D genes are given only for firm matches. Size is omitted from some rows. Given values are once, few, many or a class for expanded clones.

d_call cdr3_length clone_size j_call v_call cdr3_aa cdr3_nt
NA 14 NA TRBJ2-3 TRBV6-2/TRBV6-3 CASSTRSPTDTQYF TGTGCCAGCAGTACCCGGAGTCCCACAGATACGCAGTATTTT
NA 15 many TRBJ1-2 TRBV5-5 CASSERGGQDYGYTF TGTGCCAGCAGCGAGCGGGGCGGGCAGGACTATGGCTACACCTTC
NA 13 many TRBJ1-1 TRBV9 CASSVGGMTEAFF TGTGCCAGCAGCGTGGGGGGCATGACTGAAGCTTTCTTT
NA 15 NA TRBJ2-2 TRBV7-2 CASSLVRLAAGELFF TGTGCCAGCAGCTTAGTGAGGCTAGCCGCCGGGGAGCTGTTTTTT
NA 12 few TRBJ2-7 TRBV6-6 CASRRDAYEQYF TGTGCCAGCAGACGGGATGCCTACGAGCAGTACTTC
NA 14 many TRBJ2-7 TRBV20-1 CSARDPTAPYEQYF TGCAGTGCTAGAGATCCGACAGCCCCCTACGAGCAGTACTTC
NA 15 few TRBJ1-1 TRBV20-1 CSARALAGAGTEAFF TGCAGTGCTAGAGCGCTGGCAGGGGCGGGGACTGAAGCTTTCTTT
TRBD2 16 NA TRBJ2-3 TRBV5-1 CASSWGTSGRSDTQYF TGCGCCAGCAGCTGGGGGACTAGCGGGAGATCAGATACGCAGTATTTT
NA 15 NA TRBJ2-3 TRBV29-1 CSVEGVAPSTDTQYF TGCAGCGTTGAAGGGGTAGCCCCTAGCACAGATACGCAGTATTTT
NA 14 few TRBJ2-7 TRBV21-1 CASSKRDRANEQYF TGTGCCAGCAGCAAGCGGGACAGGGCGAACGAGCAGTACTTC
TRBD2 19 NA TRBJ2-1 TRBV7-3 CASFKTGLAGSSSYNEQFF TGTGCCAGCTTCAAAACAGGGCTAGCGGGATCTAGCTCCTACAATGAGCAGTTCTTC
NA 13 few TRBJ1-4 TRBV7-2 CASSPGGREKLFF TGTGCCAGCAGCCCGGGGGGAAGGGAAAAACTGTTTTTT
NA 12 few TRBJ1-4 TRBV20-1 CSARGAAEKLFF TGCAGTGCTAGAGGGGCGGCTGAAAAACTGTTTTTT
NA 13 NA TRBJ2-1 TRBV5-1 CASSWGPGNEQFF TGCGCCAGCAGCTGGGGACCGGGCAATGAGCAGTTCTTC
NA 13 NA TRBJ1-1 TRBV30 CAWNPGCYGEAFF TGTGCCTGGAACCCAGGGTGTTACGGTGAAGCTTTCTTT
TRBD1 15 few TRBJ2-5 TRBV12-3/TRBV12-4 CASSFGTGLQETQYF TGTGCCAGCAGTTTTGGGACAGGGCTCCAAGAGACCCAGTACTTC
NA 14 few TRBJ2-1 TRBV12-3/TRBV12-4 CASRTGTLDNEQFF TGTGCCAGCAGGACCGGGACATTGGACAATGAGCAGTTCTTC
TRBD2 15 few TRBJ2-1 TRBV10-3 CAISGREGPYNEQFF TGTGCCATCAGTGGGCGGGAGGGCCCTTACAATGAGCAGTTCTTC
TRBD2 16 few TRBJ2-7 TRBV10-3 CAISEPQAGGRNEQYF TGTGCCATCAGTGAGCCTCAAGCGGGAGGGCGGAACGAGCAGTACTTC
TRBD2 13 few TRBJ2-7 TRBV7-2 CASSLLGGFEQYF TGTGCCAGCAGCTTATTGGGAGGGTTCGAGCAGTACTTC